A single TCR beta chain is shown here with its context. As yet, its antigen is unknown. Two oligonucleotides, mixed equimolar, formed the beta constant-region primer covering TRBC1 and TRBC2. Four rounds of PCR amplified the ligated cDNA using nested alpha and beta constant-region primers plus SP2. TCRdb reprocessed the UMI-ligation and nested PCR reads with MiXCR, giving one entry per CDR3 protein. Of some 31,000 distinct CDR3 sequences in the sample, 18% were seen once. CMV status came from CD4+ IFNgamma after overnight CMV lysate stimulation. The record originates from a study of naive and memory T cell subsets. General study results and limits: Over 90% of naive TCR sequences appeared only once, unlike memory subsets.

From germline, CDR1 is MNHEY and CDR2 SMNVEV (reference sequence). The CDR3 runs to 15 residues. Trimming cost V 5 bases and J 7 bases, with 17 bases left between them. The TCR was taken from a human donor in good health. Material: effector memory CD4+ T cells from blood. Subset in this sample: effector memory, CD45RA- CD27-. J is TRBJ2-2 and V is TRBV27; perhaps TRBD1 as D (5 bases). The CDR3, as DNA: TGTGCCAGCAGTATCATGGGGCAGGTCGGCGGGGAGCTGTTTTTT. Protein sequence: CASSIMGQVGGELFF.